The 23 T cell receptor beta chains given below trace back to one sample, sequenced in a study of blood T cell repertoires in COVID-19 (dated by TCRdb to 2020 to 2021). The method behind the library was the immunoSEQ multiplex PCR assay. TCRdb stores this immuneACCESS table with in-frame sequences only. Part of the clones is absent; in the studies checked, under half of the shortfall reflects unresolved V genes, and no reason is known for the rest. The sample profile shows fewer than 300,000 clones; roughly nine tenths of them were found once. The leading ten clones occupy about 10% of the sample. Sequencing was carried out using peripheral blood. These receptors were obtained from a man aged 35 to 55 who had recovered from COVID-19.

This chain links TRBV5-1 with TRBJ1-4; D remains ambiguous. V lost 0 bases and J lost 13, with 10 bases in between. Germline V gene lookup returns CDR1 SGHRS and CDR2 YFSETQ. The CDR3 contains 12 residues. The CDR3 nucleotides read TGCGCCAGCAGCTTGGAAGGAGTTTCACTGTTTTTT. Amino acids: CASSLEGVSLFF.

The chain recombines TRBV10-1 with TRBJ2-3; 12 positions agree with TRBD2. This CDR3 contains 16 residues. Trimming cost V 4 bases and J 2 bases; bases outside gene matches: 4. Germline V gives CDR1 WNHNN, CDR2 SYGVQD (reference sequence). For the CDR3, the DNA is TGCGCCAGCAGTGTCCTAGCGGGGGGGATCACAGATACGCAGTATTTT. Its protein product is CASSVLAGGITDTQYF.

V gene TRBV19 combines with J gene TRBJ2-7; 12 bases are a match to TRBD2. J was trimmed by 4 bases and V by 5 bases; bases with no gene match: 9. The germline V gene has CDR1 LNHDA and CDR2 SQIVND (reference sequence). This CDR3 has 16 residues. The CDR3 DNA is TGTGCCAGTAGTGCCCGGACTAGCGGGGCCTGGTACGAGCAGTACTTC. This encodes CASSARTSGAWYEQYF. Together with reference TRBV19 and TRBJ2-7, the CDR3 gives the full variable domain: DGGITQSPKYLFRKEGQNVTLSCEQNLNHDAMYWYRQDPGQGLRLIYYSQIVNDFQKGDIAEGYSVSREKKESFPLTVTSAQKNPTAFYLCASSARTSGAWYEQYFGPGTRLTVT.

The table lists this clone with a count of one. The rearrangement joins TRBV3-1 (or the pseudogene TRBV3-2) to TRBJ2-5; D remains ambiguous. The CDR3 sequence is 15 residues long. Trimming took 1 base from V and 8 from J, leaving 17 bases between them. Germline CDR1 is LGHDT and CDR2 is YNNKEL (reference sequence). CDR3 amino acids: CASSQGVGLTFTQYF. Here the CDR3 DNA reads TGTGCCAGCAGCCAAGGGGTCGGTTTGACTTTTACCCAGTACTTC.

The gene calls are TRBV7-6 and TRBJ1-4; D is ambiguous. The germline gives CDR1 SGHVS, CDR2 FNYEAQ. The CDR3 consists of 15 residues. V lost 5 bases and J 7 bases, leaving 17 bases between the germline ends. For the CDR3, the DNA is TGTGCCAGCAGCCCCGAGGGTGTTTCCGGTGAAAAACTGTTTTTT. This encodes CASSPEGVSGEKLFF.

The rearrangement joins TRBV19 to TRBJ1-3; D remains unclear. V dropped 8 bases and J dropped 2 bases, with 13 bases sitting between them. Per germline, CDR1 LNHDA and CDR2 SQIVND (reference sequence). The CDR3 spans 14 residues. CDR3 amino acids: CASWLGGPGNTIYF. The CDR3 DNA sequence: TGTGCCAGTTGGTTGGGAGGACCTGGAAACACCATATATTTT.

This chain links TRBV9 with TRBJ2-2, with TRBD2 matching over 8 bases. The CDR3 covers 18 residues. Germline lookup yields CDR1 SGDLS and CDR2 YYNGEE. The V segment lost 4 bases and the J segment 7 bases; nucleotides outside the gene matches: 18. The CDR3 nucleotides read TGTGCCAGCAGCCGCGGTGGGCTAGCGGGTCCCTGGATCGGGGAGCTGTTTTTT. Its protein product is CASSRGGLAGPWIGELFF.

This chain joins TRBV11-2 and TRBJ2-7, with D unclear. This CDR3 is 12 amino acids long. Trimming removed 1 base from V and 3 bases from J, with 4 bases in between. Per the germline V gene, CDR1 is SGHAT and CDR2 is FQNNGV. The CDR3: CASSLGIYEQYF. DNA of the CDR3: TGTGCCAGCAGCTTAGGTATCTACGAGCAGTACTTC.

This clone has only one observation. The genes are TRBV5-1 and TRBJ2-7, with D hard to call. The CDR3 covers 15 residues. V lost 3 bases and J lost 6, with 19 bases in between. CDR1 and CDR2 from the germline V gene are SGHRS and YFSETQ. CDR3 bases: TGCGCCAGCAGCTCAAGGCCTGGCGCTCAGGTCGAGCAGTACTTC. Its translation: CASSSRPGAQVEQYF.

The sample holds a few counts of this clone. This chain uses TRBV6-5 with TRBJ2-1; maybe TRBD2 (6 bases). Germline values: CDR1 MNHEY, CDR2 SVGAGI. This CDR3 comprises 14 residues. Trimming shortened V by 8 bases and J by 9 bases, and 20 bases separated the two germline ends. The CDR3 nucleotides read TGTGCCAGCGGCTGGGACTCAAGCTTTAGTGAGCAGTTCTTC. This codes for CASGWDSSFSEQFF.

This clone was picked up a small number of times. The chain uses TRBV9 and TRBJ2-2; TRBD2 matches at 7 bases. Per germline, CDR1 SGDLS and CDR2 YYNGEE. Trimming took 4 bases from V and 7 from J; bases not matched to a gene: 10. The CDR3 contains 15 residues. CDR3 nucleotides: TGTGCCAGCAGCCCGGGACTACCGGGGATCGGGGAGCTGTTTTTT. Translated: CASSPGLPGIGELFF. The full variable domain, with the rest looked up from reference TRBV9 and TRBJ2-2, is DSGVTQTPKHLITATGQRVTLRCSPRSGDLSVYWYQQSLDQGLQFLIQYYNGEERAKGNILERFSAQQFPDLHSELNLSSLELGDSALYFCASSPGLPGIGELFFGEGSRLTVL.

This chain links TRBV5-3 with TRBJ2-7, with TRBD1 matching over 9 bases. TRBV5-3 is known as an ORF, though its function is uncertain. V lost 4 bases, J lost 0 bases, and 17 bases stayed unmatched. The CDR3 consists of 19 residues. DNA of the CDR3: TGTGCCAGAAGCCCGACTAGTACAGGGGGCGCGGAGAGCTCCTACGAGCAGTACTTC. Encoded protein: CARSPTSTGGAESSYEQYF.

The rearrangement links TRBV27 to TRBJ2-1; maybe TRBD1 (5 bases). V lost 2 bases and J 3 bases, leaving 11 bases between the germline ends. CDR3 size: 15 residues. Germline CDR1 reads MNHEY; CDR2 reads SMNVEV (reference sequence). CDR3 sequence: CASSLSRRGYNEQFF. The CDR3 nucleotides read TGTGCCAGCAGTTTAAGCCGAAGGGGCTACAATGAGCAGTTCTTC.

This chain joins TRBV9 and TRBJ2-5; 10 nucleotides line up with TRBD2. The CDR3 is made up of 15 amino acids. V dropped 3 bases and J dropped 2; count of bases not matched to a gene: 4. Germline loops: CDR1 SGDLS, CDR2 YYNGEE. The CDR3 spells CASSGRTSGQETQYF. For the CDR3, the DNA is TGTGCCAGCAGCGGTCGGACTAGCGGTCAAGAGACCCAGTACTTC.

The chain has TRBV27 and TRBJ2-3, with 8 bases identical to TRBD2. This CDR3 region has 15 residues. Germline lookup yields CDR1 MNHEY and CDR2 SMNVEV (reference sequence). J gave up 1 base and V 6 bases, and 6 bases lay outside the gene matches. CDR3 in amino acids: CASRYWRGGTDTQYF. CDR3 bases: TGTGCCAGCAGGTACTGGCGGGGGGGCACAGATACGCAGTATTTT.

The V gene is TRBV3-1 (or the pseudogene TRBV3-2), the J gene TRBJ2-2, with D perhaps matching TRBD1 (6 bases). V was trimmed by 3 bases and J by 5 bases, leaving 13 bases between them. This CDR3 is 15 amino acids long. Germline V gene sequence: CDR1 LGHDT, CDR2 YNNKEL (reference sequence). The CDR3 spells CASSQEWTVTGELFF. The DNA of the CDR3 is TGTGCCAGCAGCCAGGAATGGACAGTGACCGGGGAGCTGTTTTTT.

This chain connects TRBV9 to TRBJ2-1; the D gene is possibly TRBD1 (6 bases). Germline-derived CDR1 and CDR2 are SGDLS and YYNGEE. V lost 0 bases to trimming and J lost 3 bases, with 10 bases between them. CDR3 length: 15 amino acids. CDR3 sequence: CASSVAGAGYNEQFF. The CDR3 DNA follows: TGTGCCAGCAGCGTAGCAGGGGCCGGCTACAATGAGCAGTTCTTC.

The rearrangement joins TRBV4-3 to TRBJ2-1; D not resolved. Germline CDR1 reads LGHNA; CDR2 reads YSLEER. CDR3 size: 15 residues. Trimming removed 0 bases at V and 8 bases at J, with 14 bases between. The DNA for the CDR3 is TGCGCCAGCAGCCAAGATTTACTAAACCCGGATGAGCAGTTCTTC. This gives the protein CASSQDLLNPDEQFF.

The genes are TRBV19 and TRBJ1-5; unclear D gene. The V gene lost 3 bases and the J gene lost 7 bases, with 7 bases spanning the gap. Germline loops: CDR1 LNHDA, CDR2 SQIVND (reference sequence). The CDR3 spans 12 residues. Here the CDR3 reads CASSIPRQPQHF. In nucleotides, the CDR3 is TGTGCCAGTAGTATTCCGAGGCAGCCCCAGCATTTT.

The rearrangement joins TRBV5-6 to TRBJ2-7, with D possibly matching TRBD1 (6 bases). The germline V and J ends were trimmed by 3 bases and 1 base, with 14 bases remaining between them. CDR1 and CDR2 (germline): SGHDT, YYEEEE. The CDR3 totals 15 residues. The CDR3 coding sequence is TGTGCCAGCAGCTCGGACAGTTGGGGTTCCTACGAGCAGTACTTC. Translating it yields CASSSDSWGSYEQYF. Full variable domain (outside the CDR3, taken from reference TRBV5-6 and TRBJ2-7): DAGVTQSPTHLIKTRGQQVTLRCSPKSGHDTVSWYQQALGQGPQFIFQYYEEEERQRGNFPDRFSGHQFPNYSSELNVNALLLGDSALYLCASSSDSWGSYEQYFGPGTRLTVT.

The chain combines TRBV3-1 (or the pseudogene TRBV3-2) with TRBJ2-5; TRBD1 matches 8 bases. V was clipped by 4 bases and J by 4 bases; unmatched bases: 14. This CDR3 spans 17 amino acids. CDR1 and CDR2 from the germline V gene are LGHDT and YNNKEL (reference sequence). The CDR3 DNA is TGTGCCAGCAGCCTAGAAATCACTCAGGGGGCAGGAGAGACCCAGTACTTC. This gives the protein CASSLEITQGAGETQYF.

The V call is TRBV7-2, the J call TRBJ2-1, with D maybe TRBD2 (7 bases). CDR3 size: 15 residues. V was cut by 4 bases and J by 4 bases, with 14 bases left in between. Germline-derived CDR1 and CDR2 are SGHTA and FQGNSA. DNA for the CDR3: TGTGCCAGCAGCTCACGGGGAGGGGGTTACAATGAGCAGTTCTTC. Its protein is CASSSRGGGYNEQFF.

This rearrangement joins TRBV5-4 to TRBJ2-7; 9 bases map to TRBD2. The CDR3 consists of 11 residues. Per the germline V gene, CDR1 is SGHNT and CDR2 is YYREEE (reference sequence). Unmatched junction bases numbered 2, after V lost 10 bases and J lost 3 bases. In nucleotides, the CDR3 is TGTGCCGCGGGGGGGGTCTACGAGCAGTACTTC. It specifies CAAGGVYEQYF. The whole variable domain, remainder taken from reference TRBV5-4 and TRBJ2-7, is ETGVTQSPTHLIKTRGQQVTLRCSSQSGHNTVSWYQQALGQGPQFIFQYYREEENGRGNFPPRFSGLQFPNYSSELNVNALELDDSALYLCAAGGVYEQYFGPGTRLTVT.